The sequence of this T cell receptor beta chain was determined in a study of beta chain features in type 1 diabetes. Across the study: Age, gender, cell numbers and subset yield matched between patients and controls. Study results and limitations: Researchers report that Type 1 diabetes patients had moderately but significantly shorter TCRB CDR3s across all four CD4+ subsets. Type 1 diabetes patients showed fewer insertions and more deletions at VDJ junctions. Naive, central memory and regulatory TCRB repertoires appeared more similar among patients than healthy donors.

This clone was found a few times. The antigen is undetermined. Trimming cost V 5 bases and J 1 base, with 17 bases left between them. The length of the CDR3 is 16 residues. Germline CDR1 reads MNHEY; CDR2 reads SMNVEV (reference sequence). Reverse transcribing all isolated RNA meant expressed TCRB transcripts were sequenced. The repertoire was sequenced with immunoSEQ multiplex PCR; TCRdb's copy has only in-frame clones and lacks some. The table lists some 640,000 clones, 11% to 15% of them singletons, with 0.04% in the top ten. One heparinised blood draw, averaging roughly 120 mL, came from each donor.

This TCR was recovered from a young man with type 1 diabetes. This chain links TRBV27 with TRBJ2-5; D possibly uses TRBD1 or TRBD2 (5 bases each). Sequenced input: naive CD4+ T cells from blood. CDR3 DNA: TGTGCCAGCAGTCCAAGAGAGGGACGGCTCCAAGAGACCCAGTACTTC. Translating gives CASSPREGRLQETQYF.